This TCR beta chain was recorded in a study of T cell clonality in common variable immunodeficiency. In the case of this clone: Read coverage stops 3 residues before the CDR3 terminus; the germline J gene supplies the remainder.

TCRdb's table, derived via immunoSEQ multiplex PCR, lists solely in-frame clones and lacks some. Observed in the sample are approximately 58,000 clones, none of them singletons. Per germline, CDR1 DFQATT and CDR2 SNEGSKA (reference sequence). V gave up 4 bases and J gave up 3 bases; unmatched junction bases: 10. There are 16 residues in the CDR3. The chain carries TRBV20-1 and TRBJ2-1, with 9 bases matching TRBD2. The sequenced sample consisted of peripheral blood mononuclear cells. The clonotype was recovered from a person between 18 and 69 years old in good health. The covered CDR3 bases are TGCAGTGCTATTTGGTCTAGCGGGACAGTCTACAATGAG. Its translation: CSAIWSSGTVYNE. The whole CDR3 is CSAIWSSGTVYNEQFF.